The clone carrying this TCR beta chain appeared many times. Its antigen remains unidentified. This entry belongs to a study of human T cells and chemical hapten exposure. Trimming cost V 5 bases and J 4 bases; bases outside gene matches: 5. CDR1 is SQVTM and CDR2 is ANQGSEA in the germline V gene. This CDR3 is built from 13 residues. The time point is: pre-sensitization, week 0. Sample treatment: therapeutic diphenylcyclopropenone sensitization with weekly scalp DPC. TCRdb reprocessed the RACE reads via MiXCR and lists one record per CDR3 protein. Among roughly 380,000 distinct CDR3 sequences listed, 5.1% were seen once. Overall study findings and caveats: The study found expanded TCRs formed significantly more large CDR3 similarity clusters than controls.

The sample was whole blood, taken in connection with sensitization to the hapten diphenylcyclopropenone (DPC). The chain carries TRBV29-1 and TRBJ1-5, with 7 positions matching TRBD1. This TCR came from a woman aged 50 to 60 with alopecia areata. Some clones in this sample may be carry-over from other donors' samples. In DNA, the CDR3 is TGCAGCGTTAAGGGGGCGCGAAATCAGCCCCAGCATTTT. Residues: CSVKGARNQPQHF.